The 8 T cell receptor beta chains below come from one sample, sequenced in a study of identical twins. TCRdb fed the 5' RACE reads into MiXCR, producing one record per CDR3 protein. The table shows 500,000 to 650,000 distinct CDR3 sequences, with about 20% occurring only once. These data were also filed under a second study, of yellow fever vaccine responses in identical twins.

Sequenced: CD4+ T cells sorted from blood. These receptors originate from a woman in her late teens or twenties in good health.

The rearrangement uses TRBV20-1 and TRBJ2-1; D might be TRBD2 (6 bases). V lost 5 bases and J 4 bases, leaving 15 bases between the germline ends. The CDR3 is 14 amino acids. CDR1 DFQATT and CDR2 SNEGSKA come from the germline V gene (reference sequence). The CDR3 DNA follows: TGCAGTGCTGGACCGGGACTTTCTTACAATGAGCAGTTCTTC. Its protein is CSAGPGLSYNEQFF.

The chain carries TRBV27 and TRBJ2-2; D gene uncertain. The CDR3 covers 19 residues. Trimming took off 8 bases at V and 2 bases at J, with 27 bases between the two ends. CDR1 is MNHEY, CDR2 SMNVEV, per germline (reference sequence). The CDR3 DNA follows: TGTGCCAGCCCTAGAATATCAACGCCGAAGAGAATAAACACCGGGGAGCTGTTTTTT. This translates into CASPRISTPKRINTGELFF.

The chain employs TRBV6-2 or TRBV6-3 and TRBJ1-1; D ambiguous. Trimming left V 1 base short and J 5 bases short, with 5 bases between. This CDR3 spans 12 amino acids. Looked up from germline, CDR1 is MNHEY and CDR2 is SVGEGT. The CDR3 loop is CASSYWRTEAFF. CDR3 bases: TGTGCCAGCAGTTACTGGAGGACTGAAGCTTTCTTT.

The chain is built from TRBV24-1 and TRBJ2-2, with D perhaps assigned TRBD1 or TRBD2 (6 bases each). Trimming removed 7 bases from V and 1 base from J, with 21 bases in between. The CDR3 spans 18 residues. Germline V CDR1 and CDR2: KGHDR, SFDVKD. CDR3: CATREGGAGRGNTGELFF. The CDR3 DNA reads TGTGCCACCAGAGAGGGAGGTGCTGGCAGGGGGAACACCGGGGAGCTGTTTTTT.

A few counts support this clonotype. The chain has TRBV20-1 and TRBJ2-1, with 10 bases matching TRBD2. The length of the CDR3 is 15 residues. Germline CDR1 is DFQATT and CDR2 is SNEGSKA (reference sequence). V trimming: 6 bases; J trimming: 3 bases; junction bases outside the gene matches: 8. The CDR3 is CSAQASGGLYNEQFF. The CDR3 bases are TGCAGTGCGCAAGCTAGCGGGGGCCTCTACAATGAGCAGTTCTTC.

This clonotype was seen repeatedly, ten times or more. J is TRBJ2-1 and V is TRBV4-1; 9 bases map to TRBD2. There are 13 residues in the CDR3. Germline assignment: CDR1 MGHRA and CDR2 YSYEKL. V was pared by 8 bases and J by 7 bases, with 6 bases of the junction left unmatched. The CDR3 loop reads CASRGLAGNEQFF. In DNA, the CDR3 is TGCGCCAGCCGTGGCCTAGCGGGAAATGAGCAGTTCTTC.

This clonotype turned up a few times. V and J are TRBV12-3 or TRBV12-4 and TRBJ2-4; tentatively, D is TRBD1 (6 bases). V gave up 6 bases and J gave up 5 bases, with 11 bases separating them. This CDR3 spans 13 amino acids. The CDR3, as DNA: TGTGCCAGCAGACAGGGCAGCCAAAACATTCAGTACTTC. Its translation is CASRQGSQNIQYF.

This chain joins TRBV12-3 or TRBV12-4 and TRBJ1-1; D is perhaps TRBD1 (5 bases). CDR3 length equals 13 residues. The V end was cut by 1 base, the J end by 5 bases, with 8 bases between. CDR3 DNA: TGTGCCAGCAGTTTAGGCAAGGGGACTGAAGCTTTCTTT. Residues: CASSLGKGTEAFF.